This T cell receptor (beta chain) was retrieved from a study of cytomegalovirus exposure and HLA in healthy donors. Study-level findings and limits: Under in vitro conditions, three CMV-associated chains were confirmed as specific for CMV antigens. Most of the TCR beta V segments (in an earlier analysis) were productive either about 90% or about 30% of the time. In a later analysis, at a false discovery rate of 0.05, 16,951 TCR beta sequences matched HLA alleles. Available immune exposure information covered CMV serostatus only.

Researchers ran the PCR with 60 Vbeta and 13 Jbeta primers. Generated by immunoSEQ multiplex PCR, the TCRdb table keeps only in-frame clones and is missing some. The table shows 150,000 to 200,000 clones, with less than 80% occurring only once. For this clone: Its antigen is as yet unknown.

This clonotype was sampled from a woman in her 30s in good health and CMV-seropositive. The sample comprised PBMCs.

This chain's CDR3 is CSASPSDEQYF. The CDR3 bases are TGCAGTGCCTCCCCGTCGGACGAGCAGTACTTC. The chain employs TRBV20-1 and TRBJ2-7; D is unresolved. The CDR3 runs 11 residues. Germline V gene lookup returns CDR1 DFQATT and CDR2 SNEGSKA (reference sequence). V lost 6 bases, J lost 5 bases, and 11 bases lay in between.